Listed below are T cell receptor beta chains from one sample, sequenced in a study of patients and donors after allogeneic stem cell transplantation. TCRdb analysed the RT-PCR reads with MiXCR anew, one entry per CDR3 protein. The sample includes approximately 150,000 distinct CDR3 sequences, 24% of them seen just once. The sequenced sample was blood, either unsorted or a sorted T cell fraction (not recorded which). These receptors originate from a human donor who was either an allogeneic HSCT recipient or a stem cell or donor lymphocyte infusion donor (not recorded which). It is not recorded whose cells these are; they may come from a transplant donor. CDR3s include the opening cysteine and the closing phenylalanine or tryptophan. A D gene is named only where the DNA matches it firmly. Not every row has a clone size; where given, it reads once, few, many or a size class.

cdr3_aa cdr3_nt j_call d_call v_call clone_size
CASSFSVGRANEQFF TGTGCCAGCAGTTTCTCCGTCGGGCGCGCGAATGAGCAGTTCTTC TRBJ2-1 . TRBV12-3/TRBV12-4 .
CASSITGTGIYGYTF TGTGCCAGCAGCATTACCGGGACAGGGATCTATGGCTACACCTTC TRBJ1-2 TRBD1 TRBV7-2 few
CASSLREAQETQYF TGTGCCAGCAGCTTAAGGGAGGCCCAAGAGACCCAGTACTTC TRBJ2-5 . TRBV7-2 few
CSVRPGAANTEAFF TGCAGCGTCCGCCCCGGGGCAGCGAACACTGAAGCTTTCTTT TRBJ1-1 . TRBV29-1 .
CSASYGLTGELFF TGCAGTGCTAGTTACGGCCTCACCGGGGAGCTGTTTTTT TRBJ2-2 . TRBV20-1 .
CASSQDPDRGVLLHSYNEQFF TGTGCCAGCAGCCAAGATCCGGACAGGGGTGTTTTGCTTCACTCCTACAATGAGCAGTTCTTC TRBJ2-1 TRBD1 TRBV14 .
CASSEWDGPSSGANVLTF TGTGCCAGCAGTGAATGGGACGGTCCTAGCTCTGGGGCCAACGTCCTGACTTTC TRBJ2-6 . TRBV28 .
CAWMTELNYGYTF TGTGCCTGGATGACAGAGCTTAACTATGGCTACACCTTC TRBJ1-2 . TRBV30 .
CASGAQHGQEAFF TGCGCCAGCGGCGCCCAACACGGTCAGGAAGCTTTCTTT TRBJ1-1 . TRBV4-3 .
CASSQVLAGAYEQYF TGCGCCAGCAGCCAAGTACTAGCGGGAGCCTACGAGCAGTACTTC TRBJ2-7 TRBD2 TRBV4-3 .
CASSWTGGSPEAFF TGTGCCAGCAGTTGGACAGGGGGCTCCCCTGAAGCTTTCTTT TRBJ1-1 TRBD1 TRBV27 few
CASSPSRDRVGQPQHF TGTGCCAGCTCACCGTCCCGGGACAGGGTGGGTCAGCCCCAGCATTTT TRBJ1-5 TRBD1 TRBV18 many
CASSLQGYYGYTF TGTGCCAGCAGTTTGCAGGGGTACTATGGCTACACCTTC TRBJ1-2 . TRBV27 few
CAIRYRDGDSYEQYF TGTGCCATCAGGTACCGGGACGGGGATTCCTACGAGCAGTACTTC TRBJ2-7 . TRBV10-3 few
CASSIQWGQSPEQFF TGTGCCAGTAGTATACAATGGGGACAATCTCCTGAGCAGTTCTTC TRBJ2-1 . TRBV19 .
CAISPDSYEQYF TGTGCCATCAGTCCCGACTCCTACGAGCAGTACTTC TRBJ2-7 . TRBV10-3 .
CAISGRWDNEQFF TGTGCCATCAGCGGGAGATGGGACAATGAGCAGTTCTTC TRBJ2-1 . TRBV10-3 many
CASSYSSEKLFF TGTGCCAGCAGTTACTCATCTGAAAAACTGTTTTTT TRBJ1-4 . TRBV6-5 many
CASSQVGAGELFF TGTGCCAGCAGCCAGGTGGGGGCCGGGGAGCTGTTTTTT TRBJ2-2 . TRBV5-6 .
CASSLGLAGGHEQFF TGTGCCAGCAGCTTAGGGCTAGCGGGAGGTCATGAGCAGTTCTTC TRBJ2-1 TRBD2 TRBV5-6 .
CASSSRARDGSTEAVF TGTGCCAGCAGCTCTAGGGCCCGGGACGGGAGCACTGAAGCTGTCTTT TRBJ1-1 . TRBV7-2 few
CASSEYPTGMASPLHF TGTGCCAGCAGTGAATACCCAACAGGGATGGCTTCACCCCTCCACTTT TRBJ1-6 . TRBV25-1 few
CASSLGAGSYGYTF TGTGCCAGCAGTTTAGGAGCGGGTTCCTATGGCTACACCTTC TRBJ1-2 . TRBV27 few
CASSLNTPNTEAFF TGCGCCAGCAGCTTGAACACCCCGAACACTGAAGCTTTCTTT TRBJ1-1 . TRBV5-1 many